This T cell receptor beta chain emerged from a study of vaccination and CD4 T cells after COVID-19. Cultured CD4+ T cells had their DNA profiled by the Oncomine TCR Beta short-read assay. TCRdb used MiXCR to reprocess the PCR reads, holding one entry per CDR3 protein. The sample holds around 25,000 distinct CDR3 sequences, around 45% seen once. As for this clonotype: Its specificity is unknown.

CDR3 size: 17 residues. The germline CDR1 and CDR2 sequences are SGHRS and YFSETQ. J was trimmed by 2 bases and V by 0 bases; bases with no gene match: 4. Treatment specified: roughly nine-day PBMC culture with coronavirus spike peptide pools or control peptides (ViraFEST assay). V is TRBV5-1 and J is TRBJ2-7, with 14 bases aligning to TRBD2. Material: CD4+ T cells from blood, cultured in vitro. This receptor was obtained from a human donor who had recovered from COVID-19. CDR3 sequence: CASSLGGLAGETYEQYF. CDR3 DNA sequence: TGCGCCAGCAGCTTGGGGGGACTAGCGGGAGAGACCTACGAGCAGTACTTC.